Described below is a single T cell receptor beta chain sequence and its context. It lacks a known antigen. Within one base of it there is no much larger clone, and no base qualities were kept. Whole blood was collected in K2EDTA tubes by collaborating institutions according to the institutions' own protocols. For TCRbeta analysis, collaborators shipped samples as frozen whole blood, isolated PBMCs, or DNA extracted from either of those sample types. This sample was included in a study of blood T cell repertoires in COVID-19 (dated by TCRdb to about 2020). About the study as a whole: The collaborator samples originated in the United States, Italy and Spain and spanned the acute and convalescent phases of COVID-19. Where HLA class I and class II types were available, the types were taken from metadata supplied by the sample provider, not from assay-based typing. A de-identified subject ID, COVID-19 status, age in years and sex were almost always included in the sample metadata. Samples came from the ongoing ImmuneRACE study (first 160 participants) plus 1,254 subjects from 6 global collaborators. The prospective study material was composed of cDNA or gDNA derived from T cells, B-cell-depleted T cells, or PBMCs. The dataset comprised deeply sampled blood TCRbeta repertoires from subjects exposed to, actively infected with, or recovered from COVID-19. The repertoires were made available in a free public database intended to serve as a resource for research on the immune response to SARS-CoV-2.

The immunoSEQ Assay, a bias-controlled multiplex PCR, was used to amplify TCRbeta CDR3 regions from genomic DNA. Processing in the source paper ran as follows. The number of nucleated cells in each sample was estimated from the amplification of reference gene primers within the assay. To quantify the absolute abundance of each unique TCRbeta CDR3 rearrangement, sequence reads were collapsed and filtered. For each sample, productive Simpson clonality was calculated as the square root of Simpson's diversity index over productive rearrangements. TCRdb took over this immuneACCESS table, retaining in-frame rearrangements with V and J assigned. Such tables are incomplete; in checked studies, under half of the missing clones stem from an unresolved V gene, and the remainder is unexplained. That table furnishes V, J and clone size, whereas the DNA furnished D and trimming. The sample data list around 300,000 clones, and approximately 86% of these were observed just once. The biggest ten clones account for more than 2% of the sample.

The paper as a whole reports these results and caveats: The amount of clinical and demographic metadata varied by source and participant and was provided uncurated.

The clonotype was recovered from a man between 18 and 35 years old with active or convalescent COVID-19. The sequenced material came from peripheral blood.

The CDR3 region: CASSLDSFGTEAFF. The nucleotide sequence reads TGTGCCAGCAGCTTAGACAGCTTTGGCACTGAAGCTTTCTTT. The chain is encoded by TRBV7-9 joined to TRBJ1-1, with the D gene uncertain. The germline V gene (reference sequence) yields SEHNR for CDR1 and FQNEAQ for CDR2. The CDR3 measures 14 amino acids from cysteine to phenylalanine. Only the CDR3 portion is preserved as DNA: 42 bases, with reading frame beginning at the first base. Trimming at the junction amounts to 1 base on V and 4 bases on J, and the germline ends lie 10 bases apart.